This entry concerns a single T cell receptor (beta chain). Its matching antigen is unknown. The PCR made use of 60 Vbeta and 13 Jbeta primers. Clones were sequenced by immunoSEQ multiplex PCR, and TCRdb holds only the in-frame ones, with some missing. Among 220,000 or so clones listed, almost 80% were seen once. This record belongs to a study of cytomegalovirus exposure and HLA in healthy donors. Study at large: The study's early data release held around 85 million unique TCRs from HLA-typed donors. Findings and caveats of the study: Rare TCR sequences dominated, though some public TCRs recurred in many donors. The CMV antigen specificity of a few CMV-associated chains was confirmed through in vitro analysis. It has been reported that TCR beta sequences accurately predicted the HLA-A and HLA-B alleles of most subjects.

The germline V gene has CDR1 SGHDT and CDR2 YYEEEE. This CDR3 region has 14 residues. The J segment lost 6 bases and the V segment lost 6 bases, leaving 9 bases of the junction unmatched. This clonotype originated in a male donor in good health and CMV-seronegative. The V call is TRBV5-6, the J call TRBJ1-5; 7 nucleotides match TRBD1. Sequencing used PBMCs. CDR3 sequence reads: CASTRQGVGQPQHF. In DNA form, the CDR3 reads TGTGCCAGCACCCGACAGGGTGTAGGTCAGCCCCAGCATTTT.